This entry lists 15 T cell receptor beta chains sequenced from one sample in a study of Ad26.COV2.S vaccination and SARS-CoV-2 variants. Sequenced by immunoSEQ multiplex PCR; TCRdb stores in-frame clones only, minus some. The table lists 380,000 or so clones, roughly 90% of them singletons. Specified treatment: some 20 received Ad26.COV2.S at low or high dose, single or two shots; about 5 received placebo; per-sample allocation not given. Day 63 after the first vaccine or placebo injection was the time point for sampling. The sample consisted of peripheral blood, taken in a trial of Ad26.COV2.S vaccine versus placebo. These receptors were obtained from a person aged 18-60 years who received the Ad26.COV2.S COVID-19 vaccine or a placebo.

This chain uses TRBV6-5 with TRBJ2-7; D tentatively reads TRBD1 or TRBD2 (5 bases each). V lost 5 bases, J lost 5 bases, and 19 bases lay in between. Germline loops: CDR1 MNHEY, CDR2 SVGAGI. The length of the CDR3 is 15 residues. The CDR3 spells CASSPLGTPGHEQYF. In nucleotides, the CDR3 is TGTGCCAGCAGTCCCCTCGGGACCCCTGGACACGAGCAGTACTTC.

The rearrangement uses TRBV28 and TRBJ2-7; 7 positions match TRBD1. The CDR3 has 12 residues. V lost 8 bases and J lost 2; bases outside the gene matches: 3. CDR1 is MDHEN and CDR2 is SYDVKM in the germline V gene. Written as DNA, the CDR3 is TGTGCCAGCTTGGGACAGACCTACGAGCAGTACTTC. Translation: CASLGQTYEQYF.

This chain's CDR3 is CASSRQGAFGNTIYF. CDR3 coding DNA: TGTGCCAGCAGCAGACAGGGGGCTTTTGGAAACACCATATATTTT. The genes are TRBV9 and TRBJ1-3, with 10 bases matching TRBD1. Germline V gene lookup returns CDR1 SGDLS and CDR2 YYNGEE. The CDR3 contains 15 residues. J gave up 3 bases and V 4 bases, and 4 bases lay outside the gene matches.

The chain links TRBV7-6 to TRBJ2-7; D is uncertain. V was shortened by 4 bases and J by 0 bases, with 16 bases between the two germline ends. There are 16 residues in the CDR3. The germline V gene has CDR1 SGHVS and CDR2 FNYEAQ. CDR3 sequence reads: CASSSATTPSSYEQYF. CDR3 in DNA: TGTGCCAGCAGCTCTGCTACGACACCTTCCTCCTACGAGCAGTACTTC.

The chain has TRBV5-6 and TRBJ1-1; 7 positions agree with TRBD1. The J segment lost 6 bases and the V segment lost 4 bases, leaving 3 bases of the junction unmatched. Germline V lookup: CDR1 SGHDT, CDR2 YYEEEE. The CDR3 totals 12 residues. The CDR3 loop is CASSRGQPEAFF. CDR3 DNA sequence: TGTGCCAGCAGCAGGGGACAGCCTGAAGCTTTCTTT.

This chain links TRBV4-1 with TRBJ1-1; D is unresolved. The CDR3 consists of 13 residues. V lost 1 base and J lost 10, with 13 bases in between. In germline, CDR1 is MGHRA, CDR2 YSYEKL. CDR3 region: CASSQGVPGIAFF. The DNA for the CDR3 is TGCGCCAGCAGCCAAGGGGTCCCAGGTATAGCTTTCTTT.

Only a few counts were recorded for this clone. The chain links TRBV7-9 to TRBJ1-5; D gene ambiguous. The CDR3 is 12 residues long. Trimming removed 5 bases at V and 9 bases at J, with 11 bases between. CDR1 SEHNR and CDR2 FQNEAQ come from the germline V gene (reference sequence). For the CDR3, the DNA is TGTGCCAGCAGCCCGTCGTCTGGGCCCCAGCATTTT. Protein: CASSPSSGPQHF.

V gene TRBV24-1 combines with J gene TRBJ2-1; the D is unclear. The CDR3 has 13 amino acids. Germline CDR1 reads KGHDR; CDR2 reads SFDVKD. V shed 4 bases and J shed 8 bases, with 11 bases lying between them. The CDR3 loop is CATSDPTLDEQFF. CDR3 bases: TGTGCCACCAGTGACCCGACCCTGGATGAGCAGTTCTTC.

The J gene is TRBJ1-1, the V gene TRBV19; D is unclear. Germline lookup yields CDR1 LNHDA and CDR2 SQIVND (reference sequence). Trimming took 7 bases from V and 3 from J, leaving 12 bases between them. This CDR3 is built from 13 residues. Here the CDR3 reads CASNPSGYTEAFF. Written as DNA, the CDR3 is TGTGCCAGTAACCCGTCGGGTTACACTGAAGCTTTCTTT.

This clone occurred once. The chain joins TRBV12-3 or TRBV12-4 to TRBJ1-1, with D uncertain. V lost 5 bases, J lost 8 bases, and 15 bases lay in between. CDR3 length: 13 residues. CDR3 sequence reads: CASSRKEYSEAFF. CDR3 DNA sequence: TGTGCCAGCAGTAGAAAGGAGTACTCCGAAGCTTTCTTT.

The chain recombines TRBV11-1 with TRBJ2-5; weak D call: TRBD2 (6 bases). Germline lookup yields CDR1 SGHAT and CDR2 FQDESV (reference sequence). Trimming stripped 2 bases from V and 4 bases from J, with 11 bases between. This CDR3 comprises 14 residues. The CDR3 sequence is CASSLRSGGETQYF. For the CDR3, the DNA is TGTGCCAGCAGCTTAAGGTCCGGGGGAGAGACCCAGTACTTC. Looking up the rest from reference TRBV11-1 and TRBJ2-5 gives the full variable domain: EAEVAQSPRYKITEKSQAVAFWCDPISGHATLYWYRQILGQGPELLVQFQDESVVDDSQLPKDRFSAERLKGVDSTLKIQPAELGDSAMYLCASSLRSGGETQYFGPGTRLLVL.

The chain has TRBV10-1 and TRBJ2-7, with TRBD1 matching 10 bases. V shed 6 bases and J 11 bases; nucleotides not matched to a gene: 4. Germline V lookup: CDR1 WNHNN, CDR2 SYGVQD (reference sequence). This CDR3 contains 11 residues. CDR3: CASSPGTGEYF. CDR3 DNA: TGCGCCAGCAGCCCCGGGACAGGGGAGTACTTC.

The chain combines TRBV2 with TRBJ2-1, with 8 bases matching TRBD1. Trimming took 6 bases from V and 2 from J; bases not matched to a gene: 6. The CDR3 contains 15 residues. CDR1 SNHLY and CDR2 FYNNEI come from the germline V gene. CDR3 DNA sequence: TGTGCCAGCAGCCCGACAGGGGCCGCCTACAATGAGCAGTTCTTC. Encoded protein: CASSPTGAAYNEQFF.

The chain joins TRBV19 to TRBJ2-6; no definite D call. This CDR3 is built from 16 residues. V lost 2 bases, J lost 0 bases, and 8 bases lay in between. Germline-derived CDR1 and CDR2 are LNHDA and SQIVND (reference sequence). This CDR3 reads CASSIQALSGANVLTF. The CDR3 DNA reads as TGTGCCAGTAGTATACAGGCTCTCTCTGGGGCCAACGTCCTGACTTTC.

The chain carries TRBV6-5 and TRBJ2-2, with D unresolved. The CDR3 spans 15 residues. Germline assignment: CDR1 MNHEY and CDR2 SVGAGI. Trimming shortened V by 1 base and J by 4 bases, and 10 bases separated the two germline ends. CDR3 DNA sequence: TGTGCCAGCAGTTACTTGGCGGACGGCACCGGGGAGCTGTTTTTT. Amino acid sequence: CASSYLADGTGELFF.